These T cell receptor beta chains were read from a single sample in a study of CD8+CD57+ T cells in acquired aplastic anemia. Via MiXCR, TCRdb re-called the reads, giving one row per CDR3 protein. The sample lists about 210,000 distinct CDR3 sequences; over 60% were seen once. Sequenced material: sorted CD4+, CD8+, or CD8+CD57+ T cells (not recorded which) from PBMCs. The receptors were sampled from a human donor in good health. CDR3s include the opening cysteine and the closing phenylalanine or tryptophan. D genes are given only for firm matches. Clone size, where shown, is once, few, many, or a class for clones that have expanded.

j_call: TRBJ2-1; v_call: TRBV7-9; d_call: -; clone_size: -; cdr3_aa: CASSPGRAERVSYNEQFF; cdr3_nt: TGTGCCAGCAGCCCGGGTAGGGCGGAAAGGGTCTCCTACAATGAGCAGTTCTTC
j_call: TRBJ2-2; v_call: TRBV28; d_call: TRBD1; clone_size: -; cdr3_aa: CASSSPGTGITGELFF; cdr3_nt: TGTGCCAGCAGTTCCCCTGGGACAGGGATCACCGGGGAGCTGTTTTTT
j_call: TRBJ2-2; v_call: TRBV6-5; d_call: TRBD2; clone_size: once; cdr3_aa: CASSYHLAGGTGELFF; cdr3_nt: TGTGCCAGCAGTTACCACCTAGCGGGGGGCACCGGGGAGCTGTTTTTT
j_call: TRBJ2-3; v_call: TRBV6-4; d_call: -; clone_size: -; cdr3_aa: CASSDTSESTDTQYF; cdr3_nt: TGTGCCAGCAGTGACACGAGCGAATCGACAGATACGCAGTATTTT
j_call: TRBJ2-2; v_call: TRBV2; d_call: TRBD2; clone_size: many; cdr3_aa: CASRGGLAGNTGELFF; cdr3_nt: TGTGCCAGCAGGGGGGGACTAGCGGGAAACACCGGGGAGCTGTTTTTT
j_call: TRBJ1-5; v_call: TRBV5-1; d_call: -; clone_size: -; cdr3_aa: CASSLALDQPQHF; cdr3_nt: TGCGCCAGCAGCTTGGCCCTCGATCAGCCCCAGCATTTT
j_call: TRBJ2-5; v_call: TRBV24-1; d_call: -; clone_size: -; cdr3_aa: CATSDLSYTQYF; cdr3_nt: TGTGCCACCAGTGATTTATCATACACCCAGTACTTC
j_call: TRBJ1-2; v_call: TRBV7-8; d_call: -; clone_size: -; cdr3_aa: CASSFGGRNPF; cdr3_nt: TGTGCCAGCAGCTTCGGGGGGCGCAATCCCTTC
j_call: TRBJ2-3; v_call: TRBV24-1; d_call: -; clone_size: -; cdr3_aa: CATSDQPATDTQYF; cdr3_nt: TGTGCCACCAGTGATCAACCGGCCACAGATACGCAGTATTTT
j_call: TRBJ1-4; v_call: TRBV7-9; d_call: -; clone_size: many; cdr3_aa: CASSSPELVGSEKLFF; cdr3_nt: TGTGCCAGCAGCTCCCCGGAGTTAGTGGGGAGTGAAAAACTGTTTTTT
j_call: TRBJ2-7; v_call: TRBV7-2; d_call: TRBD2; clone_size: -; cdr3_aa: CASSLRPSGSYEQYF; cdr3_nt: TGTGCCAGCAGCTTACGTCCTAGCGGGAGTTACGAGCAGTACTTC
j_call: TRBJ1-6; v_call: TRBV20-1; d_call: -; clone_size: -; cdr3_aa: CSARRGGRSPLHF; cdr3_nt: TGCAGTGCGAGACGGGGGGGTAGGTCACCCCTCCACTTT
j_call: TRBJ2-1; v_call: TRBV7-9; d_call: -; clone_size: -; cdr3_aa: CASSSVVSSRGGLHEQFF; cdr3_nt: TGTGCCAGCAGCTCAGTGGTTTCGAGCAGGGGGGGGCTCCATGAGCAGTTCTTC
j_call: TRBJ2-1; v_call: TRBV7-6; d_call: -; clone_size: -; cdr3_aa: CASSLAGRNYNEQFF; cdr3_nt: TGTGCCAGCAGCTTAGCAGGACGGAACTACAATGAGCAGTTCTTC
j_call: TRBJ2-1; v_call: TRBV7-6; d_call: -; clone_size: many; cdr3_aa: CASSPRDYNEQFF; cdr3_nt: TGTGCCAGCAGCCCCCGGGACTACAATGAGCAGTTCTTC
j_call: TRBJ2-7; v_call: TRBV29-1; d_call: -; clone_size: -; cdr3_aa: CSVYRDSSSYEQYF; cdr3_nt: TGCAGCGTCTATCGGGACTCAAGCTCCTACGAGCAGTACTTC
j_call: TRBJ1-5; v_call: TRBV19; d_call: -; clone_size: -; cdr3_aa: CASSIVGRGRQPQHF; cdr3_nt: TGTGCCAGTAGTATAGTAGGCAGGGGACGGCAGCCCCAGCATTTT
j_call: TRBJ2-7; v_call: TRBV27; d_call: TRBD1; clone_size: -; cdr3_aa: CASSRQGFLYEQYF; cdr3_nt: TGTGCCAGCAGTCGACAGGGTTTCCTCTACGAGCAGTACTTC